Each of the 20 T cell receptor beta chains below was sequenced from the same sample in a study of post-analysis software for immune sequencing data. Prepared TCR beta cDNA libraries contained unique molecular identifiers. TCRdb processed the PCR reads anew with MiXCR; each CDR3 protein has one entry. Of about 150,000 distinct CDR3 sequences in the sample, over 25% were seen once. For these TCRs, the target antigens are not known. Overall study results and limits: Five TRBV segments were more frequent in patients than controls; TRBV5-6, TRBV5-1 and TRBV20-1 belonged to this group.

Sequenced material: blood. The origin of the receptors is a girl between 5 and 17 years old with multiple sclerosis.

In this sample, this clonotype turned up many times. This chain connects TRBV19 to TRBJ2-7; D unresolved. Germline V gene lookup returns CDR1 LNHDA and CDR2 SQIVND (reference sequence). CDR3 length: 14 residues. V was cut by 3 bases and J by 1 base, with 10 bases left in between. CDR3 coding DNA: TGTGCCAGTAGTATCGTCGGCGGATCCTACGAGCAGTACTTC. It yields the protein CASSIVGGSYEQYF. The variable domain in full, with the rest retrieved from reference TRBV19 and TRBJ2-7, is DGGITQSPKYLFRKEGQNVTLSCEQNLNHDAMYWYRQDPGQGLRLIYYSQIVNDFQKGDIAEGYSVSREKKESFPLTVTSAQKNPTAFYLCASSIVGGSYEQYFGPGTRLTVT.

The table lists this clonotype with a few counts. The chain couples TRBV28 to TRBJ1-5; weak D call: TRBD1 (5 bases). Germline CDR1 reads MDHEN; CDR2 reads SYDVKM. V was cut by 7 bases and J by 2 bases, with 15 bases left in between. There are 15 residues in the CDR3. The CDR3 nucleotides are TGTGCCAGCAACTGGGGGGGGATCGGCAATCAGCCCCAGCATTTT. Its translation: CASNWGGIGNQPQHF.

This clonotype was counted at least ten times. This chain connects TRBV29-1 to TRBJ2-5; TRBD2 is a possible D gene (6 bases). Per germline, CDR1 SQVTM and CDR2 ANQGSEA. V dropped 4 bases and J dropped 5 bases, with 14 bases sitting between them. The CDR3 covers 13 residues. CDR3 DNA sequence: TGCAGCGTTGCCTTGTCGGAGGGGGAGACCCAGTACTTC. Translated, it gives CSVALSEGETQYF.

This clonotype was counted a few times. CDR3 in DNA: TGTGCCAGCTCACCAGTTGGGGGTGCTGATACGCAGTATTTT. This gives the protein CASSPVGGADTQYF. The gene calls are TRBV18 and TRBJ2-3; D is tentatively TRBD1 or TRBD2 (5 bases each). V was clipped by 2 bases and J by 6 bases, with 12 bases between them. The germline V gene has CDR1 KGHSH and CDR2 LQKENI. This CDR3 has 14 amino acids.

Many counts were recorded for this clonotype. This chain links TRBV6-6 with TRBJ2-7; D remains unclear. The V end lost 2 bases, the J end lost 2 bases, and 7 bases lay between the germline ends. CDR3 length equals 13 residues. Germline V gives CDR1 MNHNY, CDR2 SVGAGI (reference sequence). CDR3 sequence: CASSYEQAYEQYF. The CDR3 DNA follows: TGTGCCAGCAGTTACGAGCAAGCCTACGAGCAGTACTTC.

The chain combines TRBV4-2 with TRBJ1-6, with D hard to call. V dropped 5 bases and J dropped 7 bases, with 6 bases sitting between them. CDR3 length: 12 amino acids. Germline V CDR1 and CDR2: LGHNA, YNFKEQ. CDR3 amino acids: CASSGWNSPLHF. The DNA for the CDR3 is TGTGCCAGCAGCGGGTGGAATTCACCCCTCCACTTT.

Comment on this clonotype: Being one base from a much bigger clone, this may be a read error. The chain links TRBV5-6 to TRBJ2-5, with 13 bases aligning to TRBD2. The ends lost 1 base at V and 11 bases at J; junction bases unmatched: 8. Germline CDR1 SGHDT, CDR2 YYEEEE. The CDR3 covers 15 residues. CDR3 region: CASSLTSGRDYEQYF. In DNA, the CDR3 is TGTGCCAGCAGCTTGACTAGCGGGAGGGATTATGAGCAGTACTTC.

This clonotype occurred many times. The DNA of the CDR3 is TGCAGCGGAAAGTGGGGCGGGAATGAAAAACTGTTTTTT. Amino acids: CSGKWGGNEKLFF. The chain is built from TRBV29-1 and TRBJ1-4; D possibly corresponds to TRBD1 (5 bases). V lost 7 bases and J lost 5, with 14 bases in between. CDR3 length equals 13 residues. The germline CDR1 and CDR2 sequences are SQVTM and ANQGSEA.

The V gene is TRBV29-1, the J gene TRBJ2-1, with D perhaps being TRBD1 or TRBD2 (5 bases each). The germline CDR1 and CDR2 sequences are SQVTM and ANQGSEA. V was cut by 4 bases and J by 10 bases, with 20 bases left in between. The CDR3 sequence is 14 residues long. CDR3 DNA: TGCAGCGTTGCTAATCTAGGGGCGGGTGGGGAGCAGTTCTTC. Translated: CSVANLGAGGEQFF.

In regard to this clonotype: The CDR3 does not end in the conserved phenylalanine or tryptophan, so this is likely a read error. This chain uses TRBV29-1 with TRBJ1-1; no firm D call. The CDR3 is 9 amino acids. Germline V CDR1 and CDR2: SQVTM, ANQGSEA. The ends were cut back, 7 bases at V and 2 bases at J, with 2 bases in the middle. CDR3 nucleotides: TGCAGCGGAAACACTGAAGCTTTCTGT. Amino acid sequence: CSGNTEAFC.

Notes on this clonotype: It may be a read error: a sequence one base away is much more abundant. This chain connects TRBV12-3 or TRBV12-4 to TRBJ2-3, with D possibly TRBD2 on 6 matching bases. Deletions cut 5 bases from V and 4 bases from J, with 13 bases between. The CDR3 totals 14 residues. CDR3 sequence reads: CASSPGVEADTQYF. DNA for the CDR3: TGTGCCAGCAGTCCGGGAGTAGAGGCAGATACGCAGTATTTT.

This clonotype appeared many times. In DNA form, the CDR3 reads TGTGCCAGCAGTTTACCCCCGCTAGCGGGAGAGGGAGGTGATGAGCAGTTCTTC. This translates into CASSLPPLAGEGGDEQFF. The rearrangement joins TRBV12-3 or TRBV12-4 to TRBJ2-1, with TRBD2 matching 10 bases. With V trimmed by 2 bases and J by 8 bases, 15 bases remained unmatched. The CDR3 covers 18 residues.

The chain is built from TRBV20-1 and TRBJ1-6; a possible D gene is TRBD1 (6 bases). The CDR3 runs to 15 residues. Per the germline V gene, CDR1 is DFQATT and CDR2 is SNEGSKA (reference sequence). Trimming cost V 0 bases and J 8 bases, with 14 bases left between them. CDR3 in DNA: TGCAGTGCTAGAGATAACAGGGTTTCGGATTCACCCCTCCACTTT. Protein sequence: CSARDNRVSDSPLHF.

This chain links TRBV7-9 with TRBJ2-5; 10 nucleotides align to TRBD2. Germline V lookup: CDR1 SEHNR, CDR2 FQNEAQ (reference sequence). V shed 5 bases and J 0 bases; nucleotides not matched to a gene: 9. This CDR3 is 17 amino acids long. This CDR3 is CASSRPAGGMYQETQYF. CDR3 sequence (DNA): TGTGCCAGCAGCCGCCCAGCGGGAGGGATGTACCAAGAGACCCAGTACTTC.

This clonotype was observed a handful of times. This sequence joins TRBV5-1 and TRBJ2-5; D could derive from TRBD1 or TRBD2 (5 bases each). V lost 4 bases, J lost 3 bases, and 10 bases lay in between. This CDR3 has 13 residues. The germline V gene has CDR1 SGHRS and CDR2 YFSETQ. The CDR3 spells CASSIGGKETQYF. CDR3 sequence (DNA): TGCGCCAGCAGCATTGGGGGTAAAGAGACCCAGTACTTC.

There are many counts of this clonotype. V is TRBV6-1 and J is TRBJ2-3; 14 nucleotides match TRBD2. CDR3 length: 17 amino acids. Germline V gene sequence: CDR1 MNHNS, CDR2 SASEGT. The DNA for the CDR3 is TGTGCAGCCGGACGGCGACTAGCGGGAGGGTACACAGATACGCAGTATTTT. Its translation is CAAGRRLAGGYTDTQYF.

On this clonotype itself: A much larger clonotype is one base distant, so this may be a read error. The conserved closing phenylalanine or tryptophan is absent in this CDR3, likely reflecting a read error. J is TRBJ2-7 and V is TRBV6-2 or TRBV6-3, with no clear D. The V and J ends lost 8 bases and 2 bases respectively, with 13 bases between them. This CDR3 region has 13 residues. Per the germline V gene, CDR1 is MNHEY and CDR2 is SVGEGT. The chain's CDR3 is CASRESSTYEQYY. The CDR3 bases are TGTGCCAGCCGCGAGAGTTCAACCTACGAGCAGTACTAC.

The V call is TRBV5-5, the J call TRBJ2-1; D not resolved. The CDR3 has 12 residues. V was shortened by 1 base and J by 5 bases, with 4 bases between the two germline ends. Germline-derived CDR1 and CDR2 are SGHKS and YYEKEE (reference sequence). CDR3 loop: CASSLSDNEQFF. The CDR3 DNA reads TGTGCCAGCAGCTTGTCGGACAATGAGCAGTTCTTC.

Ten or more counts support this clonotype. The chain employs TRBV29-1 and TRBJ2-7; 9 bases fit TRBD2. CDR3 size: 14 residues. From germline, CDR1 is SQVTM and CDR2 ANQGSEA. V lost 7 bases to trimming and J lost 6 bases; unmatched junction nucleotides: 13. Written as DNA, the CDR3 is TGCAGCGCCGCGGGGGGGGCTGCCATCGGCGAGCAGTACTTC. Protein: CSAAGGAAIGEQYF.

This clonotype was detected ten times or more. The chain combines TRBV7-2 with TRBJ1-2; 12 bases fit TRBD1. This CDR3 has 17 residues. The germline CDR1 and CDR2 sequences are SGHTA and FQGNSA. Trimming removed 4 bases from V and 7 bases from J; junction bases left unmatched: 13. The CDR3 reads CASSSRRPGQGAGGYTF. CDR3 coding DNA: TGTGCCAGCAGCTCGCGTCGACCGGGACAGGGGGCTGGTGGCTACACCTTC. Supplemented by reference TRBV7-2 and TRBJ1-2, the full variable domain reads GAGVSQSPSNKVTEKGKDVELRCDPISGHTALYWYRQSLGQGLEFLIYFQGNSAPDKSGLPSDRFSAERTGGSVSTLTIQRTQQEDSAVYLCASSSRRPGQGAGGYTFGSGTRLTVV.